One and the same sample provided the 4 T cell receptor beta chains below, sequenced in a study of T-cell memory formation after mild COVID-19. TCRdb called the 5' RACE reads again in MiXCR, with one record for every CDR3 protein. The data hold around 440,000 distinct CDR3 sequences, with 18% observed a single time. The sample consisted of PBMCs or a T cell subset sorted from them (not recorded which). The receptors were sampled from an adult woman who had mild COVID-19 (a few samples of this study predate the infection). Cell type and time point are not known.

This clonotype was seen ten or more times. The chain employs TRBV11-2 and TRBJ2-1; TRBD2 might be the D (5 bases). The CDR3 spans 14 residues. V was pared by 5 bases and J by 7 bases, with 15 bases between. Germline V lookup: CDR1 SGHAT, CDR2 FQNNGV. CDR3 protein: CASSPELLANEQFF. Written as DNA, the CDR3 is TGTGCCAGCAGCCCCGAACTTCTAGCTAATGAGCAGTTCTTC.

The chain couples TRBV25-1 to TRBJ1-4; weak D call: TRBD1 (5 bases). The V end lost 1 base, the J end lost 0 bases, and 9 bases lay between the germline ends. Per the germline V gene, CDR1 is MGHDK and CDR2 is SYGVNS. CDR3 length: 16 residues. The CDR3 spells CASSESGSATNEKLFF. The CDR3 DNA reads as TGTGCCAGCAGTGAATCAGGGTCAGCAACTAATGAAAAACTGTTTTTT.

The chain recombines TRBV4-1 with TRBJ2-5; possibly TRBD2 for D (6 bases). CDR1 and CDR2 (germline): MGHRA, YSYEKL. The CDR3 consists of 16 residues. The V end lost 1 base, the J end lost 5 bases, and 17 bases lay between the germline ends. The CDR3 loop reads CASSQVQLTSRETQYF. CDR3 in DNA: TGCGCCAGCAGCCAAGTCCAACTAACTAGCCGTGAGACCCAGTACTTC.

The rearrangement links TRBV12-5 to TRBJ1-2, with D possibly matching TRBD1 (5 bases). Germline V gives CDR1 LGHNT, CDR2 FRNRAP. The CDR3 is 13 amino acids. V lost 2 bases to trimming and J lost 6 bases, with 10 bases between them. The CDR3 sequence: CASGLQGRNGYTF. The CDR3, as DNA: TGTGCTAGTGGTTTGCAGGGTCGTAATGGCTACACCTTC.